These T cell receptor beta chains were read from a single sample in a study of technical replicates of blood from several donors. Profiling relied on immunoSEQ multiplex PCR, and the TCRdb table lists in-frame clones only, not all of them. The top ten clones hold 0.15% to 0.2% of a sample with almost 85,000 clones, around 97% of them seen once. The source material was T cells isolated from PBMCs. The receptors here all came from a human donor in good health. The CDR3 runs from the conserved cysteine through the conserved F or W. The order of the fields is J gene, V gene, D gene, clone size, CDR3 protein, CDR3 DNA. A D gene is named only where the DNA matches it firmly. Clone size appears in some rows only: once, few, many, or a class for an expanded clone.

j_gene: TRBJ2-5; v_gene: TRBV5-1; d_gene: TRBD2; abundance: -; CDR3aa: CASSQGLAGGETQYF; CDR3nt: TGCGCCAGCAGCCAGGGACTAGCGGGGGGAGAGACCCAGTACTTC
j_gene: TRBJ2-5; v_gene: TRBV19; d_gene: -; abundance: -; CDR3aa: CASSTGDQETQYF; CDR3nt: TGTGCCAGTAGTACGGGAGATCAAGAGACCCAGTACTTC
j_gene: TRBJ2-7; v_gene: TRBV27; d_gene: -; abundance: -; CDR3aa: CASSFHKGSYEQYF; CDR3nt: TGTGCCAGCAGTTTCCATAAGGGGTCCTACGAGCAGTACTTC
j_gene: TRBJ2-1; v_gene: TRBV5-4; d_gene: TRBD2; abundance: once; CDR3aa: CASSNDWSGGYNEQFF; CDR3nt: TGTGCCAGCAGCAACGACTGGAGCGGGGGTTACAATGAGCAGTTCTTC
j_gene: TRBJ1-2; v_gene: TRBV5-1; d_gene: TRBD1; abundance: -; CDR3aa: CASSFGLGTGANYGYTF; CDR3nt: TGCGCCAGCAGCTTCGGTTTGGGGACAGGGGCCAACTATGGCTACACCTTC
j_gene: TRBJ1-2; v_gene: TRBV2; d_gene: -; abundance: -; CDR3aa: CASSPRERLNGYTF; CDR3nt: TGTGCCAGCAGCCCCAGGGAAAGGCTGAATGGCTACACCTTC
j_gene: TRBJ1-1; v_gene: TRBV5-1; d_gene: TRBD1; abundance: -; CDR3aa: CASSSGTGMNTEAFF; CDR3nt: TGCGCCAGCAGCTCAGGGACAGGGATGAACACTGAAGCTTTCTTT
j_gene: TRBJ1-2; v_gene: TRBV2; d_gene: TRBD1; abundance: -; CDR3aa: CASRGTVSNYGYTF; CDR3nt: TGTGCCAGCAGAGGGACAGTTTCTAACTATGGCTACACCTTC
j_gene: TRBJ1-1; v_gene: TRBV2; d_gene: -; abundance: -; CDR3aa: CASKKNKNTEAFF; CDR3nt: TGTGCCAGCAAAAAAAACAAGAACACTGAAGCTTTCTTT
j_gene: TRBJ2-1; v_gene: TRBV11-2; d_gene: TRBD2; abundance: -; CDR3aa: CASSLVGLAGFSSYNEQFF; CDR3nt: TGTGCCAGCAGCTTAGTAGGACTAGCGGGGTTCAGCTCCTACAATGAGCAGTTCTTC
j_gene: TRBJ2-1; v_gene: TRBV5-4; d_gene: TRBD1; abundance: -; CDR3aa: CASSPQGQGRDEQFF; CDR3nt: TGTGCCAGCAGCCCCCAGGGACAGGGCAGGGATGAGCAGTTCTTC
j_gene: TRBJ2-7; v_gene: TRBV6-5; d_gene: -; abundance: -; CDR3aa: CASSYSKGGVDEQYF; CDR3nt: TGTGCCAGCAGTTACTCGAAAGGAGGGGTCGACGAGCAGTACTTC
j_gene: TRBJ1-1; v_gene: TRBV7-9; d_gene: TRBD1; abundance: -; CDR3aa: CASSLDRGIGATEAFF; CDR3nt: TGTGCCAGCAGCTTGGACAGGGGGATCGGGGCCACTGAAGCTTTCTTT
j_gene: TRBJ2-1; v_gene: TRBV9; d_gene: TRBD2; abundance: -; CDR3aa: CASSVGLASGYNEQFF; CDR3nt: TGTGCCAGCAGTGTTGGGTTGGCTAGCGGTTACAATGAGCAGTTCTTC
j_gene: TRBJ2-1; v_gene: TRBV5-6; d_gene: TRBD2; abundance: -; CDR3aa: CASSYRTSGFYNEQFF; CDR3nt: TGTGCCAGCAGCTATCGGACTAGCGGGTTCTACAATGAGCAGTTCTTC
j_gene: TRBJ1-2; v_gene: TRBV2; d_gene: TRBD1; abundance: -; CDR3aa: CASSDKGALPLAYGYTF; CDR3nt: TGTGCCAGCAGTGACAAGGGGGCACTCCCTCTAGCGTATGGCTACACCTTC
j_gene: TRBJ2-3; v_gene: TRBV5-6; d_gene: TRBD2; abundance: -; CDR3aa: CASSGRLAGGRDTQYF; CDR3nt: TGTGCCAGCAGCGGAAGACTAGCGGGAGGGAGAGATACGCAGTATTTT
j_gene: TRBJ2-5; v_gene: TRBV19; d_gene: TRBD2; abundance: -; CDR3aa: CASSTTWTSGTETQYF; CDR3nt: TGTGCCAGTAGTACAACCTGGACTAGCGGGACAGAGACCCAGTACTTC
j_gene: TRBJ1-5; v_gene: TRBV2; d_gene: -; abundance: -; CDR3aa: CASSEGWGSNQPQHF; CDR3nt: TGTGCCAGCAGTGAAGGCTGGGGCAGCAATCAGCCCCAGCATTTT
j_gene: TRBJ1-1; v_gene: TRBV15; d_gene: TRBD1; abundance: -; CDR3aa: CATSAIGQGETEAFF; CDR3nt: TGTGCCACCAGCGCCATCGGACAGGGGGAAACTGAAGCTTTCTTT
j_gene: TRBJ2-5; v_gene: TRBV27; d_gene: -; abundance: -; CDR3aa: CASRAEGRREETQYF; CDR3nt: TGTGCCAGCCGAGCCGAGGGGCGGAGGGAAGAGACCCAGTACTTC
j_gene: TRBJ2-7; v_gene: TRBV19; d_gene: TRBD1; abundance: -; CDR3aa: CASRPRQGSYEQYF; CDR3nt: TGTGCCAGTAGGCCCCGACAGGGTAGTTACGAGCAGTACTTC
j_gene: TRBJ2-1; v_gene: TRBV7-2; d_gene: -; abundance: -; CDR3aa: CASSSSGLKYNEQFF; CDR3nt: TGTGCCAGCAGCTCCTCGGGACTTAAATACAATGAGCAGTTCTTC
j_gene: TRBJ1-3; v_gene: TRBV5-1; d_gene: -; abundance: -; CDR3aa: CASSGEGNTIYF; CDR3nt: TGCGCCAGCTCAGGGGAAGGAAACACCATATATTTT
j_gene: TRBJ2-3; v_gene: TRBV4-2; d_gene: TRBD2; abundance: -; CDR3aa: CASSQRGGLPYPPDTQYF; CDR3nt: TGTGCCAGCAGCCAGCGGGGGGGCCTTCCGTACCCACCAGATACGCAGTATTTT
j_gene: TRBJ2-7; v_gene: TRBV2; d_gene: -; abundance: -; CDR3aa: CASSESGIYEQYF; CDR3nt: TGTGCCAGCAGTGAATCCGGTATCTACGAGCAGTACTTC
j_gene: TRBJ2-5; v_gene: TRBV7-9; d_gene: -; abundance: -; CDR3aa: CASSLASGETQYF; CDR3nt: TGTGCCAGCAGCTTAGCTAGCGGAGAGACCCAGTACTTC
j_gene: TRBJ1-3; v_gene: TRBV19; d_gene: TRBD1; abundance: once; CDR3aa: CASMSNRDRGDTIYF; CDR3nt: TGTGCCAGTATGTCCAACCGGGACAGGGGTGACACCATATATTTT
j_gene: TRBJ1-5; v_gene: TRBV29-1; d_gene: -; abundance: -; CDR3aa: CSVEAGYGQPQHF; CDR3nt: TGCAGCGTTGAGGCAGGGTACGGTCAGCCCCAGCATTTT
j_gene: TRBJ2-7; v_gene: TRBV7-8; d_gene: -; abundance: -; CDR3aa: CASSLLPGTAYEQYF; CDR3nt: TGTGCCAGCAGCTTATTACCGGGAACGGCGTACGAGCAGTACTTC
j_gene: TRBJ1-4; v_gene: TRBV6-1; d_gene: TRBD1; abundance: -; CDR3aa: CASSEGQGANEKLFF; CDR3nt: TGTGCCAGCAGTGAAGGACAGGGGGCTAATGAAAAACTGTTTTTT
j_gene: TRBJ1-1; v_gene: TRBV30; d_gene: -; abundance: -; CDR3aa: CAWSSGNTEAFF; CDR3nt: TGTGCCTGGAGTTCCGGGAACACTGAAGCTTTCTTT
j_gene: TRBJ2-7; v_gene: TRBV19; d_gene: TRBD1; abundance: -; CDR3aa: CASSTSPGTGGYEQYF; CDR3nt: TGTGCCAGTAGTACTTCTCCCGGGACAGGGGGCTACGAGCAGTACTTC
j_gene: TRBJ1-2; v_gene: TRBV5-1; d_gene: -; abundance: few; CDR3aa: CASSLDPGGSYGYTF; CDR3nt: TGCGCCAGCAGCTTGGATCCGGGTGGGAGCTATGGCTACACCTTC
j_gene: TRBJ2-3; v_gene: TRBV5-3; d_gene: TRBD2; abundance: -; CDR3aa: CARSLRRGGRRSTDTQYF; CDR3nt: TGTGCCAGAAGCTTGAGGCGGGGGGGCCGGAGGAGCACAGATACGCAGTATTTT
j_gene: TRBJ2-1; v_gene: TRBV6-5; d_gene: TRBD2; abundance: -; CDR3aa: CASSYGTTNEQFF; CDR3nt: TGTGCCAGCAGTTACGGGACTACCAATGAGCAGTTCTTC
j_gene: TRBJ1-1; v_gene: TRBV7-9; d_gene: -; abundance: -; CDR3aa: CASSLAAGNTEAFF; CDR3nt: TGTGCCAGCAGCTTAGCGGCAGGGAACACTGAAGCTTTCTTT
j_gene: TRBJ2-7; v_gene: TRBV7-6; d_gene: TRBD2; abundance: -; CDR3aa: CASSPGLAGDYEQYF; CDR3nt: TGTGCCAGCAGCCCTGGACTAGCGGGGGACTACGAGCAGTACTTC
j_gene: TRBJ2-7; v_gene: TRBV5-4; d_gene: -; abundance: -; CDR3aa: CASTSQVIPYEQYF; CDR3nt: TGTGCCAGCACCTCCCAGGTGATCCCCTACGAGCAGTACTTC
j_gene: TRBJ2-1; v_gene: TRBV7-9; d_gene: TRBD2; abundance: -; CDR3aa: CASSSYLAGNNEQFF; CDR3nt: TGTGCCAGCAGCTCCTATCTAGCGGGTAACAATGAGCAGTTCTTC
j_gene: TRBJ2-1; v_gene: TRBV29-1; d_gene: TRBD2; abundance: -; CDR3aa: CSAAVAGAYNEQFF; CDR3nt: TGCAGCGCCGCAGTCGCGGGGGCCTACAATGAGCAGTTCTTC
j_gene: TRBJ1-1; v_gene: TRBV11-1; d_gene: -; abundance: once; CDR3aa: CASGGWLRTEAFF; CDR3nt: TGTGCCAGCGGGGGGTGGCTCAGGACTGAAGCTTTCTTT
j_gene: TRBJ1-5; v_gene: TRBV4-1; d_gene: TRBD1; abundance: -; CDR3aa: CASSQARTGDGQPQHF; CDR3nt: TGCGCCAGCAGCCAAGCCAGGACAGGGGACGGTCAGCCCCAGCATTTT
j_gene: TRBJ2-7; v_gene: TRBV7-2; d_gene: -; abundance: -; CDR3aa: CASSLTDPYEQYF; CDR3nt: TGTGCCAGCAGCTTAACAGACCCCTACGAGCAGTACTTC
j_gene: TRBJ2-2; v_gene: TRBV13; d_gene: -; abundance: -; CDR3aa: CASSWTLRRLPMNTGELFF; CDR3nt: TGTGCCAGCAGCTGGACGTTGCGGAGGCTTCCTATGAACACCGGGGAGCTGTTTTTT
j_gene: TRBJ2-1; v_gene: TRBV6-1; d_gene: -; abundance: -; CDR3aa: CASRWTEQFF; CDR3nt: TGTGCCAGCAGATGGACAGAGCAGTTCTTC
j_gene: TRBJ1-5; v_gene: TRBV6-5; d_gene: -; abundance: -; CDR3aa: CASSSRQDNQPQHF; CDR3nt: TGTGCCAGCAGCTCCCGACAGGACAATCAGCCCCAGCATTTT
j_gene: TRBJ2-2; v_gene: TRBV11-3; d_gene: TRBD1; abundance: -; CDR3aa: CASSSSIWDRSNTGELFF; CDR3nt: TGTGCCAGCAGCTCGTCGATCTGGGACAGATCGAACACCGGGGAGCTGTTTTTT
j_gene: TRBJ1-2; v_gene: TRBV28; d_gene: -; abundance: -; CDR3aa: CASSFLVQAGGYGYTF; CDR3nt: TGTGCCAGCAGTTTCCTGGTACAGGCGGGGGGCTATGGCTACACCTTC
j_gene: TRBJ2-7; v_gene: TRBV19; d_gene: -; abundance: -; CDR3aa: CASSINAFGPYEQYF; CDR3nt: TGTGCCAGTAGTATTAACGCATTTGGGCCCTACGAGCAGTACTTC
j_gene: TRBJ1-4; v_gene: TRBV6-5; d_gene: -; abundance: -; CDR3aa: CASPGVGKLFF; CDR3nt: TGTGCCAGCCCGGGGGTCGGAAAACTGTTTTTT
j_gene: TRBJ2-7; v_gene: TRBV7-6; d_gene: TRBD1; abundance: -; CDR3aa: CASSLGTGVYEQYF; CDR3nt: TGTGCCAGCAGCTTAGGGACAGGGGTCTACGAGCAGTACTTC